Listed below are T cell receptor beta chains from one sample, sequenced in a study of response to subunit inactivated influenza vaccine. From the RT-PCR reads, TCRdb called clonotypes with MiXCR, one entry per CDR3 protein. The sample lists about 520,000 distinct CDR3 sequences, around 7.7% occurring once. This sample comprised PBMCs from blood, obtained around 25 months after vaccination. All receptors derive from a man aged 50 to 69 who received an inactivated influenza vaccine. Each CDR3 is given with its conserved first and last residue. A D gene is named only where the DNA matches it firmly. Clone size is shown for a subset of rows, as once, few, many or a class of expanded clone.

v_call	j_call	clone_size	d_call	cdr3_nt	cdr3_aa
TRBV14	TRBJ2-1	few	TRBD1	TGCGCCAGCAGTCGAGGGACAGTGGTGGGCCTGTTCTACAATGAGCAGTTCTTC	CASSRGTVVGLFYNEQFF
TRBV4-2	TRBJ1-2	few	-	TGTGCCAGCAGCCAACCACAGGGAAACTATGGCTACACCTTC	CASSQPQGNYGYTF
TRBV11-2	TRBJ1-2	few	-	TGTGCCAGCAGCCCCCATCGGCTCAATAACTATGGCTACACCTTC	CASSPHRLNNYGYTF
TRBV10-3	TRBJ2-7	few	-	TGTGCCATCAGTGACACGATCGAGCAGTACTTC	CAISDTIEQYF
TRBV18	TRBJ1-1	-	TRBD1	TGTGCCAGCTCACCGAATATTCCAGGGGGATTCGGTGAAGCTTTCTTT	CASSPNIPGGFGEAFF
TRBV29-1	TRBJ2-7	few	-	TGCAGCGGCCAGGAACACTACGAGCAGTACTTC	CSGQEHYEQYF
TRBV7-2	TRBJ2-1	few	TRBD2	TGTGCCAGCAGAGAAGCGGGAGATGGTGAGCAGTTCTTC	CASREAGDGEQFF
TRBV29-1	TRBJ1-2	-	-	TGCAGCGTTGAAGGAGGCGGCGGGTATGGCTACACCTTC	CSVEGGGGYGYTF
TRBV4-2	TRBJ1-6	few	-	TGTGCCAGCAGCCAAGTTCGGCCGTCCGACCTTTATAATTCACCCCTCCACTTT	CASSQVRPSDLYNSPLHF
TRBV29-1	TRBJ2-1	many	-	TGCAGCGTTGCCGGGGGCTTGCGGGAGAGACACAATGAGCAGTTCTTC	CSVAGGLRERHNEQFF
TRBV2	TRBJ2-5	few	TRBD2	TGTGCCAGCCGGGCTAGCGGGAGTTTGACGACCCAGTACTTC	CASRASGSLTTQYF
TRBV5-1	TRBJ2-2	many	-	TGCGCCAGCAGCTTGGCCGTGGCCTTCCCGAACACCGGGGAGCTGTTTTTT	CASSLAVAFPNTGELFF
TRBV20-1	TRBJ2-2	-	TRBD1	TGCTGTGCTCGAGCTTCAGGGGGCGCAAACACCGGGGAGCTGTTTTTT	CCARASGGANTGELFF
TRBV2	TRBJ2-3	few	-	TGTGCCAGCAGTGAATTAGTCTTCCTGGGCGCAGATACGCAGTATTTT	CASSELVFLGADTQYF
TRBV20-1	TRBJ2-1	few	TRBD2	TGCAGTGCTAGTAGCGGGACGGTTATCAATGAGCAGTTCTTC	CSASSGTVINEQFF
TRBV20-1	TRBJ2-3	-	-	TGCAGTGCTAATTTGGTCGCCCGGGGAAGCACAGATACGCAGTATTTT	CSANLVARGSTDTQYF